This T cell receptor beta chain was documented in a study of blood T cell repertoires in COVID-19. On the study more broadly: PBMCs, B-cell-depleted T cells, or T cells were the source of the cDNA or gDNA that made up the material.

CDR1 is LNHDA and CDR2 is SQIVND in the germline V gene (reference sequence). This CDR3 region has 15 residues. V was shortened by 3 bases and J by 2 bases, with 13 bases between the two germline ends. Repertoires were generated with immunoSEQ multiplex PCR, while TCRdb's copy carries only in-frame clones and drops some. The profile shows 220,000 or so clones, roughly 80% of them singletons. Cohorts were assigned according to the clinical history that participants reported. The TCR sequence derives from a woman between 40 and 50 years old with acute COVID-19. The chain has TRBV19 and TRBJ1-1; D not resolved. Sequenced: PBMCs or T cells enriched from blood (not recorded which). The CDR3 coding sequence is TGTGCCAGTAGTATCCTCGGTGCAGGAAACACTGAAGCTTTCTTT. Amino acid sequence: CASSILGAGNTEAFF.